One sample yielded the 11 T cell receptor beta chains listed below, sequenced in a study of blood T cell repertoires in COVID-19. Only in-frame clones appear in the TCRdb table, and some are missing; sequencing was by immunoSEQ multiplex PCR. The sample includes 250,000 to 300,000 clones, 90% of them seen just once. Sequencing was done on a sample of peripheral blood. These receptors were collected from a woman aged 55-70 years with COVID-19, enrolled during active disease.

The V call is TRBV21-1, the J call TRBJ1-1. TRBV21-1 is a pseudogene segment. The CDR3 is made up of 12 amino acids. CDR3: CANRLSNTEAFF. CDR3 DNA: TGTGCCAATCGACTTTCTAACACTGAAGCTTTCTTT.

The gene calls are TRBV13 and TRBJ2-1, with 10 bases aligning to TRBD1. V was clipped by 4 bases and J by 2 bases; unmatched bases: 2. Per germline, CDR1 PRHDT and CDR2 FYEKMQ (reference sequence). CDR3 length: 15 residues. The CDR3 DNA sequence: TGTGCCAGCAGCTCAGGACAGGGGGCCTACAATGAGCAGTTCTTC. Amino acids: CASSSGQGAYNEQFF. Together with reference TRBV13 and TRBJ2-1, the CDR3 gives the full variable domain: AAGVIQSPRHLIKEKRETATLKCYPIPRHDTVYWYQQGPGQDPQFLISFYEKMQSDKGSIPDRFSAQQFSDYHSELNMSSLELGDSALYFCASSSGQGAYNEQFFGPGTRLTVL.

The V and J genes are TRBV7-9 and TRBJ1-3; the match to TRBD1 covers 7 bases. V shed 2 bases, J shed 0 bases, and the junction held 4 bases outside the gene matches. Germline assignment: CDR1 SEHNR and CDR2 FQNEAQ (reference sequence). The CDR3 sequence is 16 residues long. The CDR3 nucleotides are TGTGCCAGCAGCTTACAGGGGGGAAACTCTGGAAACACCATATATTTT. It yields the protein CASSLQGGNSGNTIYF. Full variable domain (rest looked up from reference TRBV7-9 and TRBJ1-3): DTGVSQNPRHKITKRGQNVTFRCDPISEHNRLYWYRQTLGQGPEFLTYFQNEAQLEKSRLLSDRFSAERPKGSFSTLEIQRTEQGDSAMYLCASSLQGGNSGNTIYFGEGSWLTVV.

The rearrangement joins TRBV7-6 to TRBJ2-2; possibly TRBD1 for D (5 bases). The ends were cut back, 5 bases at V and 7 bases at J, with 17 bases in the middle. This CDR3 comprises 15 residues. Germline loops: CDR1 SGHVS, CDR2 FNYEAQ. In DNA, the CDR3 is TGTGCCAGCAGCGGCCAGGGTCGTATTAGCGGGGAGCTGTTTTTT. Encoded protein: CASSGQGRISGELFF.

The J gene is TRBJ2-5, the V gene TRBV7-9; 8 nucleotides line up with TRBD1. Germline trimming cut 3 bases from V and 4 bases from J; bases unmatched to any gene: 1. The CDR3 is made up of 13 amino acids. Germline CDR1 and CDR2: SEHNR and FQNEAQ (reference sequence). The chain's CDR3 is CASSFTGGETQYF. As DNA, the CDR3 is TGTGCCAGCAGCTTCACAGGGGGAGAGACCCAGTACTTC.

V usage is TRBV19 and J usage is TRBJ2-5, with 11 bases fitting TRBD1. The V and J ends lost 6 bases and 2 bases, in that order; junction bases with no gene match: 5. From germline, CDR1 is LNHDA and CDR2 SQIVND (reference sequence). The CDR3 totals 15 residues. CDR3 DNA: TGTGCCAGTAGGGGGACAGGGGGGCGTCAAGAGACCCAGTACTTC. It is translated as CASRGTGGRQETQYF.

CDR3 DNA sequence: TGTGCCAGCTCAACAAAAGGGGGACAGGGGGCGTCCGGCTACACCTTC. Amino acids: CASSTKGGQGASGYTF. The chain links TRBV18 to TRBJ1-2; TRBD1 matches 12 bases. With V trimmed by 5 bases and J by 8 bases, 12 bases remained unmatched. Germline CDR1 and CDR2: KGHSH and LQKENI. CDR3 length: 16 residues.

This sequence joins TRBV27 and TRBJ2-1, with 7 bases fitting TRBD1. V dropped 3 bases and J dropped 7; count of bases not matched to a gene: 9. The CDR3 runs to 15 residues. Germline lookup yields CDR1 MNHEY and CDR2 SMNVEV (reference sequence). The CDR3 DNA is TGTGCCAGCAGTTTGCCGACAGGGTTAATAAATGAGCAGTTCTTC. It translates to CASSLPTGLINEQFF.

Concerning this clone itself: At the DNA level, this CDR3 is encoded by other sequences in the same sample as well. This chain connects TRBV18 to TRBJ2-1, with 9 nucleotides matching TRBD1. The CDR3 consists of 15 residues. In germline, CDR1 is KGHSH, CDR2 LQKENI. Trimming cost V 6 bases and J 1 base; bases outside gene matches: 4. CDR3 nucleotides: TGTGCCAGCTCCCTCGGGACAGGGTCCTACAATGAGCAGTTCTTC. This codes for CASSLGTGSYNEQFF.

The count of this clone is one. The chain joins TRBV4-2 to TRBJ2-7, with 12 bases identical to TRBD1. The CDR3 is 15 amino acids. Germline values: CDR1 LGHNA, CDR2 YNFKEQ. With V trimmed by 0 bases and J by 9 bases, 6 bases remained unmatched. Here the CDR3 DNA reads TGTGCCAGCAGCCAAGATCTAGGGACAGGGGGCGTGCAGTACTTC. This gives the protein CASSQDLGTGGVQYF.

The CDR3 sequence is CASSRGSDTQYF. The DNA for the CDR3 is TGTGCCAGCAGTAGGGGTTCAGATACGCAGTATTTT. This chain uses TRBV7-9 with TRBJ2-3, with D maybe TRBD1 (5 bases). Trimming left V 6 bases short and J 4 bases short, with 8 bases between. The CDR3 is 12 amino acids. CDR1 and CDR2 from the germline V gene are SEHNR and FQNEAQ (reference sequence). Together with reference TRBV7-9 and TRBJ2-3, the CDR3 gives the full variable domain: DTGVSQNPRHKITKRGQNVTFRCDPISEHNRLYWYRQTLGQGPEFLTYFQNEAQLEKSRLLSDRFSAERPKGSFSTLEIQRTEQGDSAMYLCASSRGSDTQYFGPGTRLTVL.